This TCR beta chain was observed in a study of blood T cell repertoires in COVID-19. The overall study: Acute and convalescent COVID-19 samples came from the United States, Italy and Spain. T cells, B-cell-depleted T cells, or PBMCs supplied cDNA or gDNA.

The germline V gene encodes CDR1 SGHVS and CDR2 FNYEAQ. The V segment lost 5 bases and the J segment 2 bases; nucleotides outside the gene matches: 9. The CDR3 sequence is 16 residues long. In the original workflow: How many nucleated cells were present was estimated from reference gene primer amplification. Clones were sequenced by immunoSEQ multiplex PCR, and TCRdb holds only the in-frame ones, with some missing. That table gives V, J and clone size, and the DNA gave D and trimming. The sample contains about 220,000 clones, approximately 80% of which appear only once. The sequence was collected from a man under 40 with active or convalescent COVID-19. Sample: peripheral blood. The genes are TRBV7-6 and TRBJ1-2; 9 positions agree with TRBD1. The CDR3 coding sequence is TGTGCCAGCAGCAAGTGGACAGGGGCCCTCAACTATGGCTACACCTTC. It codes for CASSKWTGALNYGYTF.